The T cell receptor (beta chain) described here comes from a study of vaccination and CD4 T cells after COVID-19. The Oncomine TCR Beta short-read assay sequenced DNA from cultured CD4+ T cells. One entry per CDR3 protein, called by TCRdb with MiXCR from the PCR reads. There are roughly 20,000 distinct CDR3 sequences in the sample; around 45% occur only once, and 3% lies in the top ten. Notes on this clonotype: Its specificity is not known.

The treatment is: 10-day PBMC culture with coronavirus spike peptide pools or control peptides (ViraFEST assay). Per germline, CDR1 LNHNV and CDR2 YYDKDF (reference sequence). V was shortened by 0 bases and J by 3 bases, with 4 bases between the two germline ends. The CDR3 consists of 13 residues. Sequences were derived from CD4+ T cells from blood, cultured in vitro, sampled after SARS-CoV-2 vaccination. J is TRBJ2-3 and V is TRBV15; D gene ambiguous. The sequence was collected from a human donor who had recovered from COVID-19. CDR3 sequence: CATSRDGTDTQYF. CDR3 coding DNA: TGTGCCACCAGCAGAGATGGAACAGATACGCAGTATTTT.